This TCR beta chain originates from a study of Ad26.COV2.S vaccination and SARS-CoV-2 variants. Study conclusions and caveats: Measures of TCR breadth and depth may have fallen short of total T cell responses.

Treatment in this sample: some 20 received Ad26.COV2.S at low or high dose, single or two shots; a few received placebo; per-sample allocation not given. Sample collection was performed on day 63 after the first vaccine or placebo injection. An adult of 18-55 years in Boston served as donor. In the case of this clone: Antigen: not known.

The CDR3 has 13 amino acids. Germline lookup yields CDR1 LGHNA and CDR2 YSLEER. Deletions cut 4 bases from V and 2 bases from J, with 8 bases between. Method: immunoSEQ multiplex PCR; TCRdb's copy keeps in-frame clones and lacks some. The sample has about 680,000 clones; approximately 88% are singletons. J is TRBJ2-5 and V is TRBV4-3; D possibly uses TRBD1 or TRBD2 (5 bases each). The source was peripheral blood, collected in a trial of Ad26.COV2.S vaccine versus placebo. This clonotype originated in a person between 18 and 65 years old who received the Ad26.COV2.S COVID-19 vaccine or a placebo. The CDR3 here is CASSRGAQETQYF. The CDR3 DNA sequence: TGCGCCAGCAGCCGAGGGGCTCAAGAGACCCAGTACTTC.